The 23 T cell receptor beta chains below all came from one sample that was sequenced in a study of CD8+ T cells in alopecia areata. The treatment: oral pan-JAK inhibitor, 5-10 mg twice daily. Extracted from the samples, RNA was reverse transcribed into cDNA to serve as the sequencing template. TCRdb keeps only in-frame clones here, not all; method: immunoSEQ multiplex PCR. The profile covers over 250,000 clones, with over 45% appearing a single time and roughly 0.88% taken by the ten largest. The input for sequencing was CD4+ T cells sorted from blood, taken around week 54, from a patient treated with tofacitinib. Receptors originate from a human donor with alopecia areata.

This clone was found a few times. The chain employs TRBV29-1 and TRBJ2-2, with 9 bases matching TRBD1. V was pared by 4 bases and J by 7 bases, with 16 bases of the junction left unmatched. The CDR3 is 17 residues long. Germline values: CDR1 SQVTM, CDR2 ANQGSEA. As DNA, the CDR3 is TGCAGCGTTGGCCAACCGGGACAGGGTATTGGTGGCGGGGAGCTGTTTTTT. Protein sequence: CSVGQPGQGIGGGELFF.

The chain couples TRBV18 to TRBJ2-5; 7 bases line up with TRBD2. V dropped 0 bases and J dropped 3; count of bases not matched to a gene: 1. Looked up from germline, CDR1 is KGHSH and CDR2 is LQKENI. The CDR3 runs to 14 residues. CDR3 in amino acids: CASSPPGLKETQYF. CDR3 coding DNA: TGTGCCAGCTCACCACCGGGACTAAAAGAGACCCAGTACTTC.

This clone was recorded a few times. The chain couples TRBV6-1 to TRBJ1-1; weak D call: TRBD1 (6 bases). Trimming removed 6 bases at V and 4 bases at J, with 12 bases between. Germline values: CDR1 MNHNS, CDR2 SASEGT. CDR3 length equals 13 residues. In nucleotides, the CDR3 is TGTGCCAGCAGCGACACAGGGTTCACTGAAGCTTTCTTT. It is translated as CASSDTGFTEAFF.

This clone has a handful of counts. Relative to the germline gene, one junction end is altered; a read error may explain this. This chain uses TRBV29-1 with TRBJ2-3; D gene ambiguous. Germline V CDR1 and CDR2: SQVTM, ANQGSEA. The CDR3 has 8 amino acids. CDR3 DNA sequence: TGCAGCGTTGAGACATCAGATTTT. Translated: CSVETSDF.

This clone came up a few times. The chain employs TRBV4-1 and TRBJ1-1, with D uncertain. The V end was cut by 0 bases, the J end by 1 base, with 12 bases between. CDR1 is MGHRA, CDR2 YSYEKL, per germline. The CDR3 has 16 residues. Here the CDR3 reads CASSQEGRLRNTEAFF. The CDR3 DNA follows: TGCGCCAGCAGCCAAGAAGGTCGGCTTCGGAACACTGAAGCTTTCTTT.

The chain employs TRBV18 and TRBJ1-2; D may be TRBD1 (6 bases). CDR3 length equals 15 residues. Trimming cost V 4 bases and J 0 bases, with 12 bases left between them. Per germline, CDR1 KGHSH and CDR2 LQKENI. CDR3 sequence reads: CASSRGQQSNYGYTF. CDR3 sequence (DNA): TGTGCCAGCTCACGAGGACAGCAGTCTAACTATGGCTACACCTTC.

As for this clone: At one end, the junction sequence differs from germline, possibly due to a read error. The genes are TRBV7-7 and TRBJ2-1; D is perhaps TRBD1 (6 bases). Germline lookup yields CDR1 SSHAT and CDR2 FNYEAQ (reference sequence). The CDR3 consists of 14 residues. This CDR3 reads CASSLQGRYNEQFF. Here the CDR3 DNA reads TGTGCTAGCAGCTTACAGGGACGATACAATGAGCAGTTCTTC.

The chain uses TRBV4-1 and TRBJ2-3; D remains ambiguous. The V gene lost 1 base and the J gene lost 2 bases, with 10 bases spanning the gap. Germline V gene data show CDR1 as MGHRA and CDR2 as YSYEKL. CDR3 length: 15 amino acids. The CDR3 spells CASSQVGVITDTQYF. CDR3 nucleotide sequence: TGCGCCAGCAGCCAAGTAGGAGTAATCACAGATACGCAGTATTTT.

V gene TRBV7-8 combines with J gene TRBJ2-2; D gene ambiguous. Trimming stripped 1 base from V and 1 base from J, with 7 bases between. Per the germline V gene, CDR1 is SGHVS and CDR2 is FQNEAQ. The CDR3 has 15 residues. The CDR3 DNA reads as TGTGCCAGCAGCTTAGTGACCAAGAACACCGGGGAGCTGTTTTTT. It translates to CASSLVTKNTGELFF.

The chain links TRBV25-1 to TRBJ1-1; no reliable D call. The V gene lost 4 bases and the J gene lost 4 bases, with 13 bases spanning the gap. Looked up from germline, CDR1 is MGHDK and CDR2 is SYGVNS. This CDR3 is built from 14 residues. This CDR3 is CASSADGEGTEAFF. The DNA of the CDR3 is TGTGCCAGCAGTGCCGACGGGGAGGGCACTGAAGCTTTCTTT.

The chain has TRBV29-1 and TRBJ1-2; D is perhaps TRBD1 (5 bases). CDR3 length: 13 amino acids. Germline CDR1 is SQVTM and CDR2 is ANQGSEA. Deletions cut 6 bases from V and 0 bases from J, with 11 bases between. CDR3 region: CSVQRTPNYGYTF. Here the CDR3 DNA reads TGCAGCGTACAGAGGACACCTAACTATGGCTACACCTTC.

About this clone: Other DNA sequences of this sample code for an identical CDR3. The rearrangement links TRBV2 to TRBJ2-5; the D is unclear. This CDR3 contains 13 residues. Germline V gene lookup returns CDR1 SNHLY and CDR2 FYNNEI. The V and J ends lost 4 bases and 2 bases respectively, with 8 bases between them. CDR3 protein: CASSVGRQETQYF. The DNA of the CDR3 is TGTGCCAGCAGTGTGGGAAGACAAGAGACCCAGTACTTC. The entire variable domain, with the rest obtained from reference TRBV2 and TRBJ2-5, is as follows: EPEVTQTPSHQVTQMGQEVILRCVPISNHLYFYWYRQILGQKVEFLVSFYNNEISEKSEIFDDQFSVERPDGSNFTLKIRSTKLEDSAMYFCASSVGRQETQYFGPGTRLLVL.

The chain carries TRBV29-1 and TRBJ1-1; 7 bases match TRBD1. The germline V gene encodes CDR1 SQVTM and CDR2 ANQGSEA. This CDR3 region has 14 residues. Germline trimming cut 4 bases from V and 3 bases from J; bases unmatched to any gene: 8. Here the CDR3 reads CSVAPTGYDTEAFF. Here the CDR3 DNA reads TGCAGCGTTGCTCCGACAGGGTATGACACTGAAGCTTTCTTT.

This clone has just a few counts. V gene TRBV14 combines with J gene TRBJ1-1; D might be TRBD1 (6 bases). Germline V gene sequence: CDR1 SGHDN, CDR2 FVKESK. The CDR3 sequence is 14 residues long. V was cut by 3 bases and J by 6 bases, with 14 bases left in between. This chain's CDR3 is CASSQTGLGAEAFF. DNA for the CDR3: TGTGCCAGCAGCCAGACAGGTTTGGGAGCTGAAGCTTTCTTT.

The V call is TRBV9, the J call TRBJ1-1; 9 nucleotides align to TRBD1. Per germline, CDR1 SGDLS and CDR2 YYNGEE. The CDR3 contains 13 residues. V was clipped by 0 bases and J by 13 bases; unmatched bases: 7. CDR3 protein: CASSVEGQGRVFF. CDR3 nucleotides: TGTGCCAGCAGCGTAGAGGGACAGGGAAGGGTTTTCTTT.

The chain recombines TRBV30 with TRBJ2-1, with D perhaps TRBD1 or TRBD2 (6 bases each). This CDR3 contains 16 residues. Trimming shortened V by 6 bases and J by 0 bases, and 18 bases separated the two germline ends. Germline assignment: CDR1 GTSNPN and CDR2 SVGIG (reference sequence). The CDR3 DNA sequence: TGTGCCTGCCGACGGAGGGGGAGGTTCTCCTACAATGAGCAGTTCTTC. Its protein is CACRRRGRFSYNEQFF.

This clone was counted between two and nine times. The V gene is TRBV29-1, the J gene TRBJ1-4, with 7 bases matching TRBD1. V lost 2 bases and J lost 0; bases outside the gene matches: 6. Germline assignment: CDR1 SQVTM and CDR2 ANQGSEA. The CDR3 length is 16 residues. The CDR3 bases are TGCAGCGTTGAAACAGGGGATCCGGCAACTAATGAAAAACTGTTTTTT. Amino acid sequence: CSVETGDPATNEKLFF.

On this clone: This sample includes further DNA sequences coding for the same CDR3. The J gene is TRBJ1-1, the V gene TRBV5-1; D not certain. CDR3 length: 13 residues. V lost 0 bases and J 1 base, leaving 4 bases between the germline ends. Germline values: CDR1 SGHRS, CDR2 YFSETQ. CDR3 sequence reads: CASSLGGNTEAFF. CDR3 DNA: TGCGCCAGCAGCTTGGGCGGGAACACTGAAGCTTTCTTT.

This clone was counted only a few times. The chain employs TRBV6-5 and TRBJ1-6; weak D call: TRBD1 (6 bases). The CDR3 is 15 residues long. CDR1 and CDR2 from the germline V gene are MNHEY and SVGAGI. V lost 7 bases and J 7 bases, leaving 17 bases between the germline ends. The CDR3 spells CASNLNRVRNSPLHF. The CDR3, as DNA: TGTGCCAGCAACCTTAACAGGGTTCGGAATTCACCCCTCCACTTT.

CDR3 loop: CASSPTDTLAKNIQYF. The CDR3 DNA reads as TGCGCCAGCAGCCCGACTGACACTCTAGCCAAAAACATTCAGTACTTC. The chain links TRBV5-1 to TRBJ2-4; D remains unclear. Germline V gene data show CDR1 as SGHRS and CDR2 as YFSETQ. The CDR3 has 16 residues. V was shortened by 4 bases and J by 0 bases, with 14 bases between the two germline ends.

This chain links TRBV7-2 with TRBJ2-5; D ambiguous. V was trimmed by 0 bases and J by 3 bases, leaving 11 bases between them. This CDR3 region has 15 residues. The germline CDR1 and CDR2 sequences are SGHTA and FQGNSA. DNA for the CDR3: TGTGCCAGCAGCTTAGCGTGGCAGAGGAAAGAGACCCAGTACTTC. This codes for CASSLAWQRKETQYF.

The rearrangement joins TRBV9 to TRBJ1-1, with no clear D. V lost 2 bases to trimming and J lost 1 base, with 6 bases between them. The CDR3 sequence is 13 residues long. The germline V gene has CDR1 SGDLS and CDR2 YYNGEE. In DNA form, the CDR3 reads TGTGCCAGCAGCGTGGGTCCGAACACTGAAGCTTTCTTT. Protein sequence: CASSVGPNTEAFF.

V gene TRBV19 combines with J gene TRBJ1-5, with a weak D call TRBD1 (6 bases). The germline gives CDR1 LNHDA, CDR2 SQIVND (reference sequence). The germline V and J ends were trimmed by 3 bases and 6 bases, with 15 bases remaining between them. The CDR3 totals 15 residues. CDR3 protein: CASSISGGRGQPQHF. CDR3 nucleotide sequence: TGTGCCAGTAGTATCAGCGGGGGCCGAGGTCAGCCCCAGCATTTT.